What follows are 12 T cell receptor beta chains derived from one specimen sequenced in a study of T-cell reconstitution after alpha-beta-depleted transplantation in children. Unique molecular identifiers were incorporated during preparation of the TCRbeta library. Each CDR3 protein gets one entry after TCRdb re-called the PCR reads with MiXCR. The data show about 580,000 distinct CDR3 sequences, around 23% seen once. This material consisted of PBMCs, mostly from graft donor cells, taken 360 days after TCRalphabeta/CD19-depleted stem cell transplant. These receptor sequences come from a boy younger than two who had a stem cell transplant for acute myeloid leukemia, so the T cells may come from the graft donor.

This chain joins TRBV6-5 and TRBJ2-5; D tentatively reads TRBD1 or TRBD2 (5 bases each). V dropped 2 bases and J dropped 4 bases, with 11 bases sitting between them. This CDR3 contains 14 residues. From germline, CDR1 is MNHEY and CDR2 SVGAGI. The CDR3 sequence is CASSYNRGSETQYF. Written as DNA, the CDR3 is TGTGCCAGCAGTTACAATCGGGGCTCAGAGACCCAGTACTTC.

This clonotype was seen a handful of times. This chain links TRBV6-1 with TRBJ1-5; TRBD1 aligns across 7 bases. The germline gives CDR1 MNHNS, CDR2 SASEGT. The V gene end was trimmed by 6 bases and the J gene end by 4 bases; junction bases not matched to a gene: 6. The CDR3 consists of 14 residues. The CDR3 region is CASSRGTDNQPQHF. DNA of the CDR3: TGTGCCAGCAGCCGAGGGACAGATAATCAGCCCCAGCATTTT.

The rearrangement uses TRBV6-2 or TRBV6-3 and TRBJ2-2; D might be TRBD1 or TRBD2, each matching 5 bases. CDR3 length equals 15 residues. V was shortened by 6 bases and J by 8 bases, with 19 bases between the two germline ends. Germline V lookup: CDR1 MNHEY, CDR2 SVGEGT. The CDR3: CASRASGRLTGELFF. The CDR3 coding sequence is TGTGCCAGCAGGGCCTCGGGGCGGCTGACTGGGGAGCTGTTTTTT.

This clonotype was observed a few times. The chain has TRBV20-1 and TRBJ2-7, with D possibly being TRBD1 or TRBD2 (6 bases each). In germline, CDR1 is DFQATT, CDR2 SNEGSKA (reference sequence). The V end lost 3 bases, the J end lost 0 bases, and 12 bases lay between the germline ends. This CDR3 is built from 14 residues. The CDR3: CSASTRGPSYEQYF. CDR3 coding DNA: TGCAGTGCTAGCACCCGGGGGCCCTCCTACGAGCAGTACTTC.

In this sample, this clonotype turned up a few times. The chain joins TRBV10-3 to TRBJ2-3; 11 positions match TRBD1. Germline V gives CDR1 ENHRY, CDR2 SYGVKD. The CDR3 is 15 amino acids. Germline trimming cut 9 bases from V and 1 base from J; bases unmatched to any gene: 6. The CDR3 loop is CAIGTGGSGTDTQYF. The CDR3 coding sequence is TGTGCCATAGGGACAGGGGGTTCCGGCACAGATACGCAGTATTTT.

This clonotype was recorded many times. V gene TRBV20-1 combines with J gene TRBJ2-3, with 8 bases that match TRBD2. This CDR3 comprises 14 residues. CDR1 and CDR2 (germline): DFQATT, SNEGSKA (reference sequence). V lost 3 bases and J lost 2; bases outside the gene matches: 4. The CDR3 coding sequence is TGCAGTGCTAGTTCGGGGGGGCCCACAGATACGCAGTATTTT. Protein product: CSASSGGPTDTQYF.

This clonotype was seen a handful of times. The chain combines TRBV20-1 with TRBJ2-3, with unresolved D. Per the germline V gene, CDR1 is DFQATT and CDR2 is SNEGSKA (reference sequence). Trimming took 3 bases from V and 1 from J, leaving 8 bases between them. The CDR3 consists of 13 residues. The DNA of the CDR3 is TGCAGTGCTAGGAAATTCGGCACAGATACGCAGTATTTT. Translated: CSARKFGTDTQYF.

The chain joins TRBV9 to TRBJ2-1; unclear D gene. The CDR3 has 12 amino acids. CDR1 is SGDLS and CDR2 is YYNGEE in the germline V gene. Trimming left V 3 bases short and J 4 bases short, with 5 bases between. The CDR3 DNA reads TGTGCCAGCAGCGGGCTATACAATGAGCAGTTCTTC. The encoded protein is CASSGLYNEQFF.

The chain combines TRBV20-1 with TRBJ2-3; TRBD2 aligns across 9 bases. Germline values: CDR1 DFQATT, CDR2 SNEGSKA (reference sequence). The J segment lost 5 bases and the V segment lost 3 bases, leaving 9 bases of the junction unmatched. The CDR3 is 15 residues long. CDR3 loop: CSARVAGALRDTQYF. CDR3 sequence (DNA): TGCAGTGCTAGGGTAGCGGGGGCCCTCCGAGATACGCAGTATTTT.

The chain joins TRBV7-2 to TRBJ2-3; D perhaps matches TRBD1 (6 bases). CDR3 size: 15 residues. V was pared by 1 base and J by 6 bases, with 14 bases between. CDR1 SGHTA and CDR2 FQGNSA come from the germline V gene. The CDR3 DNA reads as TGTGCCAGCAGCTTAGTAACAGGGACGTCGGATACGCAGTATTTT. It encodes CASSLVTGTSDTQYF. Complete variable domain (other parts from reference TRBV7-2 and TRBJ2-3): GAGVSQSPSNKVTEKGKDVELRCDPISGHTALYWYRQSLGQGLEFLIYFQGNSAPDKSGLPSDRFSAERTGGSVSTLTIQRTQQEDSAVYLCASSLVTGTSDTQYFGPGTRLTVL.

The V call is TRBV7-3, the J call TRBJ2-5; 8 nucleotides line up with TRBD1. The ends lost 8 bases at V and 0 bases at J; junction bases unmatched: 5. Looked up from germline, CDR1 is SGHTA and CDR2 is FQGTGA. There are 14 residues in the CDR3. DNA for the CDR3: TGTGCCAGCCCTAGGACAGGGCACCAAGAGACCCAGTACTTC. It codes for CASPRTGHQETQYF. Combining the CDR3 with reference TRBV7-3 and TRBJ2-5 gives the whole variable domain GAGVSQTPSNKVTEKGKYVELRCDPISGHTALYWYRQSLGQGPEFLIYFQGTGAADDSGLPNDRFFAVRPEGSVSTLKIQRTERGDSAVYLCASPRTGHQETQYFGPGTRLLVL.

This clonotype was picked up many times. In nucleotides, the CDR3 is TGTGCCAGCAGTCGGGACAGGCGAACCGGGGAGCTGTTTTTT. It translates to CASSRDRRTGELFF. This rearrangement joins TRBV12-3 or TRBV12-4 to TRBJ2-2; 8 nucleotides line up with TRBD1. CDR3 length: 14 residues. The V and J ends lost 5 bases and 5 bases, in that order; junction bases with no gene match: 4.